The rows below give T cell receptor beta chains drawn from one sample of a study of blood T cells in healthy people across ages. TCRdb recomputed calls from the 5' RACE reads with MiXCR, one row per CDR3 protein. Of around 800,000 distinct CDR3 sequences in the sample, about 59% were seen once. Sequenced sample: blood. Every receptor here comes from a man in his thirties or forties in good health. Each CDR3 is given with its conserved first and last residue. Each record gives: clone size, V gene, D gene, J gene, CDR3 protein, CDR3 DNA. A D gene is named only where the DNA matches it firmly. Expanded clones are given a class, and other clones once, few, many or no size at all.

.	TRBV7-9	.	TRBJ1-2	CASSLSLGAPGYTF	TGTGCCAGCAGCCTAAGTTTAGGGGCCCCGGGCTACACCTTC
.	TRBV7-2	TRBD1	TRBJ2-7	CASSPDTGTASYEQYF	TGTGCCAGCAGCCCCGATACGGGGACAGCCTCCTACGAGCAGTACTTC
few	TRBV14	.	TRBJ1-4	CASSQVAGGGGEKLFF	TGTGCCAGCAGCCAAGTAGCCGGGGGCGGGGGCGAAAAACTGTTTTTT
.	TRBV6-1	.	TRBJ2-5	CASSVWSVQGTQYF	TGTGCCAGTTCAGTATGGTCCGTCCAAGGGACCCAGTACTTC
few	TRBV7-9	TRBD1	TRBJ2-7	CASSTGQPHSYEQYF	TGTGCCAGCAGCACGGGACAGCCACACTCCTACGAGCAGTACTTC
.	TRBV6-1	.	TRBJ2-7	CASSEWSPGSYEQYF	TGTGCCAGCAGTGAATGGTCCCCTGGGTCCTACGAGCAGTACTTC
.	TRBV15	TRBD1	TRBJ2-4	CATSRTRDRGYIQYF	TGTGCCACCAGCAGAACCAGGGACAGGGGATACATTCAGTACTTC
many	TRBV28	TRBD2	TRBJ2-7	CASSLLSSGGAYEQYF	TGTGCCAGCAGTTTATTGTCCAGCGGGGGGGCCTACGAGCAGTACTTC
.	TRBV5-5	.	TRBJ1-5	CASSLVGALNQPQHF	TGTGCCAGCAGCTTGGTCGGGGCCCTCAATCAGCCCCAGCATTTT
.	TRBV27	.	TRBJ2-4	CASRGHSSIVQYF	TGTGCCAGCAGAGGACACAGCTCGATCGTGCAGTACTTC
.	TRBV6-2/TRBV6-3	.	TRBJ2-1	CASEQNLGFDEQFF	TGTGCCAGCGAACAGAACCTAGGTTTCGATGAGCAGTTCTTC
few	TRBV5-5	TRBD2	TRBJ2-7	CASSLGLAGPPNYEQYF	TGTGCCAGCAGCCTGGGACTAGCGGGACCCCCAAACTACGAGCAGTACTTC
.	TRBV14	.	TRBJ2-1	CASSQIGGTEQFF	TGTGCCAGCAGCCAAATTGGGGGGACTGAGCAGTTCTTC
.	TRBV20-1	.	TRBJ1-1	CSAQAGGNTEAFF	TGCAGTGCTCAGGCGGGTGGGAACACTGAAGCTTTCTTT
.	TRBV28	TRBD1	TRBJ2-7	CASSLNPGQGSYEQYF	TGTGCCAGCAGTTTAAATCCCGGACAGGGCTCCTACGAGCAGTACTTC
.	TRBV14	TRBD2	TRBJ2-1	CASSLTSGGFSFNEQFF	TGTGCCAGCAGCCTCACTAGCGGGGGGTTCTCCTTTAATGAGCAGTTCTTC
few	TRBV29-1	.	TRBJ2-7	CSVESGADEQYF	TGCAGCGTTGAATCGGGGGCGGACGAGCAGTACTTC
.	TRBV27	.	TRBJ1-2	CASTTYGFDGYTF	TGTGCCAGCACCACGTACGGGTTTGACGGCTACACCTTC
.	TRBV5-1	TRBD1	TRBJ2-1	CASSLGTGSLNEQFF	TGCGCCAGCAGCTTGGGGACAGGGTCTCTCAATGAGCAGTTCTTC
.	TRBV30	.	TRBJ1-4	CAWAGGDEKLFF	TGTGCCTGGGCCGGAGGGGATGAAAAACTGTTTTTT
.	TRBV7-6	.	TRBJ1-1	CASSLALFSEAFF	TGTGCCAGCAGCTTAGCGTTGTTCTCCGAAGCTTTCTTT
.	TRBV6-5	.	TRBJ1-5	CASSIGQYSNQPQHF	TGTGCCAGCAGCATCGGACAGTATAGCAATCAGCCCCAGCATTTT
.	TRBV4-3	.	TRBJ2-5	CASSQESRVWETQYF	TGCGCCAGCAGCCAAGAGTCCAGGGTATGGGAGACCCAGTACTTC
.	TRBV28	.	TRBJ2-7	CASSPTAYSSYEQYF	TGTGCCAGCAGTCCCACGGCTTATAGCTCCTACGAGCAGTACTTC
.	TRBV7-2	.	TRBJ2-3	CASSLESGDTQYF	TGTGCCAGCAGCTTAGAATCTGGGGATACGCAGTATTTT
few	TRBV12-3/TRBV12-4	TRBD1	TRBJ1-1	CASSFDRGFSEAFF	TGTGCCAGCAGTTTTGACAGGGGGTTCTCTGAAGCTTTCTTT
.	TRBV5-5	.	TRBJ1-1	CASSSVSGRPVGTEAFF	TGTGCCAGCAGCTCGGTTTCGGGCAGACCCGTCGGCACTGAAGCTTTCTTT
.	TRBV9	TRBD1	TRBJ2-1	CASSVGQGAYEQFF	TGTGCCAGCAGCGTAGGACAGGGGGCATATGAGCAGTTCTTC
.	TRBV28	TRBD1	TRBJ1-6	CASSFSTRGYNSPLHF	TGTGCCAGCAGTTTTTCCACCAGGGGGTATAATTCACCCCTCCACTTT
.	TRBV19	.	TRBJ1-5	CASSPGVVQPLHF	TGTGCCAGTAGTCCGGGGGTGGTTCAGCCCCTGCATTTT
.	TRBV27	.	TRBJ2-5	CASSLSGQSYNEQYF	TGTGCCAGCAGTTTATCTGGGCAATCCTACAATGAGCAGTACTTC
.	TRBV6-2/TRBV6-3	TRBD2	TRBJ2-1	CASSYLGLAGVLYNEQFF	TGTGCCAGCAGTTACCTTGGACTAGCGGGGGTCCTCTACAATGAGCAGTTCTTC
once	TRBV29-1	TRBD2	TRBJ2-5	CSVGPSGGAKTQYF	TGCAGCGTTGGCCCTAGCGGGGGGGCGAAGACCCAGTACTTC
.	TRBV20-1	.	TRBJ1-5	CSARDPRQGQPQHF	TGCAGTGCTAGAGATCCCAGGCAGGGACAGCCCCAGCATTTT
.	TRBV3-1	TRBD1	TRBJ1-2	CASSPLLQGDFYGYTF	TGTGCCAGCAGCCCACTCCTACAGGGGGACTTCTATGGCTACACCTTC
.	TRBV4-2	.	TRBJ1-2	CASSQTGIYYGYTF	TGTGCCAGCAGCCAGACAGGAATCTACTATGGCTACACCTTC
.	TRBV12-3/TRBV12-4	.	TRBJ1-1	CASSLASRDTEAFF	TGTGCCAGCAGTTTAGCATCCCGGGACACTGAAGCTTTCTTT
.	TRBV5-5	TRBD1	TRBJ1-2	CASSLEDRGHGYTF	TGTGCCAGCAGCTTGGAGGACAGGGGGCATGGCTACACCTTC
.	TRBV20-1	TRBD1	TRBJ1-2	CSARDPGTGVQGYTF	TGCAGTGCTAGAGACCCCGGGACAGGGGTCCAGGGCTACACCTTC
.	TRBV29-1	TRBD2	TRBJ2-3	CSVPSGDSTDTQYF	TGCAGCGTGCCTAGCGGGGATAGCACAGATACGCAGTATTTT
few	TRBV29-1	.	TRBJ2-1	CSAGRQGQYNEQFF	TGCAGCGCTGGGAGGCAGGGGCAATACAATGAGCAGTTCTTC
.	TRBV4-2	.	TRBJ2-3	CVSSEGGTRTDTQYF	TGTGTCAGCAGCGAAGGCGGGACCCGCACAGATACGCAGTATTTT
.	TRBV20-1	TRBD1	TRBJ2-7	CSASGDRGQYEQYF	TGCAGTGCTAGCGGGGACAGGGGGCAGTACGAGCAGTACTTC
.	TRBV6-2/TRBV6-3	.	TRBJ2-1	CASREGGREQFF	TGTGCCAGCAGGGAGGGGGGACGAGAGCAGTTCTTC
.	TRBV27	TRBD1	TRBJ2-7	CASSRQGRFDEQYF	TGTGCCAGCAGTCGACAGGGCAGGTTCGACGAGCAGTACTTC
.	TRBV11-3	.	TRBJ2-1	CASSPGGKNNEQFF	TGTGCCAGCAGCCCGGGTGGTAAAAACAATGAGCAGTTCTTC
.	TRBV20-1	TRBD2	TRBJ2-1	CSARARRGTYNEQFF	TGCAGTGCTAGGGCCCGGCGGGGGACCTACAATGAGCAGTTCTTC
few	TRBV5-1	.	TRBJ2-1	CASSLAGSNEQFF	TGCGCCAGCAGCTTGGCCGGGAGTAATGAGCAGTTCTTC
.	TRBV7-2	TRBD1	TRBJ2-7	CASSAHQGASEQYF	TGTGCCAGCAGCGCACATCAGGGGGCCTCCGAGCAGTACTTC
.	TRBV7-2	.	TRBJ2-1	CASSLVDQAGEQFF	TGTGCCAGCAGCTTAGTGGACCAAGCGGGTGAGCAGTTCTTC
few	TRBV20-1	.	TRBJ2-5	CSATGTYGETQYF	TGCAGTGCCACCGGGACGTACGGAGAGACCCAGTACTTC
few	TRBV12-3/TRBV12-4	TRBD2	TRBJ2-4	CASNLGLATNIQYF	TGTGCCAGCAACCTGGGACTAGCTACGAACATTCAGTACTTC
.	TRBV2	TRBD1	TRBJ1-2	CASRTDRGYGYTF	TGTGCCAGCAGGACCGACAGGGGCTATGGCTACACCTTC
.	TRBV12-3/TRBV12-4	TRBD1	TRBJ1-4	CASSFRTGREKLFF	TGTGCCAGCAGCTTCCGGACAGGTCGAGAAAAACTGTTTTTT
.	TRBV5-1	.	TRBJ2-5	CASSLSFQETQYF	TGCGCCAGCAGCTTGAGTTTTCAAGAGACCCAGTACTTC
.	TRBV4-3	.	TRBJ2-1	CASSLSRGPAGHEQFF	TGCGCCAGCAGCCTCTCCCGGGGCCCGGCCGGCCATGAGCAGTTCTTC
.	TRBV9	.	TRBJ1-2	CASSPGGIAYGYTF	TGTGCCAGCAGCCCCGGTGGTATCGCCTATGGCTACACCTTC
.	TRBV4-3	.	TRBJ2-7	CASSQSHTYNEQYF	TGCGCCAGCAGCCAATCTCACACGTACAATGAGCAGTACTTC
.	TRBV20-1	.	TRBJ2-3	CSVPKGGVSTDTQYF	TGCAGTGTCCCTAAAGGGGGGGTAAGCACAGATACGCAGTATTTT
.	TRBV20-1	TRBD2	TRBJ2-7	CSAFWTSGGYEQYF	TGCAGTGCTTTCTGGACTAGCGGGGGCTACGAGCAGTACTTC